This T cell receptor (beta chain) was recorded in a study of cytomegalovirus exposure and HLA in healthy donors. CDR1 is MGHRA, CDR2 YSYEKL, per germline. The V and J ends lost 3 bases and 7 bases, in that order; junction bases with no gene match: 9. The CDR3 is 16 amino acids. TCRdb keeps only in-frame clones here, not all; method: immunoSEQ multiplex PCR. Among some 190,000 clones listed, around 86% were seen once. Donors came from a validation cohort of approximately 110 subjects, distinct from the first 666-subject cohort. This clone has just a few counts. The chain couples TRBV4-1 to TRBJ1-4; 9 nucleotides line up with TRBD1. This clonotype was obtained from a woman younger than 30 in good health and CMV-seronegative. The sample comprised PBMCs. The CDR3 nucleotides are TGCGCCAGCAGCCAGGGACAGGGCGCCGGATCTGAAAAACTGTTTTTT. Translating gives CASSQGQGAGSEKLFF.